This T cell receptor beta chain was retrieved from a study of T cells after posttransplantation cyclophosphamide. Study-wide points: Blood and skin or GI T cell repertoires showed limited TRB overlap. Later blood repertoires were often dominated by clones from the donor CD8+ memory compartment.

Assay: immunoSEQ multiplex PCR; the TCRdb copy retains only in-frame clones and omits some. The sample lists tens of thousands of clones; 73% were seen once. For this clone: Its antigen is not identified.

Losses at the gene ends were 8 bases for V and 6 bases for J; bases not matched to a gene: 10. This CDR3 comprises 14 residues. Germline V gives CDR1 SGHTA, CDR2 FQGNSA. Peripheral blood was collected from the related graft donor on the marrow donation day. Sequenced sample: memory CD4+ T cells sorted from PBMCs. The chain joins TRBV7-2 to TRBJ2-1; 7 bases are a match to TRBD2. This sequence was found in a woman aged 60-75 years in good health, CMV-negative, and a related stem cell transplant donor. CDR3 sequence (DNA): TGTGCCAGCGGGGAGGGACTCTCTGGCAATGAGCAGTTCTTC. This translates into CASGEGLSGNEQFF. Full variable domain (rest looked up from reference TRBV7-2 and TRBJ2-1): GAGVSQSPSNKVTEKGKDVELRCDPISGHTALYWYRQSLGQGLEFLIYFQGNSAPDKSGLPSDRFSAERTGGSVSTLTIQRTQQEDSAVYLCASGEGLSGNEQFFGPGTRLTVL.